The sample holds a few counts of the clone carrying this T cell receptor beta chain. Its antigen is unknown. Sequenced material consisted of expressed TCRB transcripts (all of the isolated RNA was reverse transcribed). TCRdb keeps only in-frame clones here, not all; method: immunoSEQ multiplex PCR. Among over 200,000 clones, approximately 10% were seen once, and the ten largest hold around 0.018%. The data originate from a study of beta chain features in type 1 diabetes. V was pared by 4 bases and J by 6 bases, with 9 bases of the junction left unmatched. The CDR3 sequence is 14 residues long. Germline CDR1 is MNHNS and CDR2 is SASEGT. Overall study results and limits: Shorter TCRB CDR3s, moderately but significantly so, were found in Type 1 diabetes patients in all four CD4+ subsets.

Sequenced: naive CD4+ T cells from blood. The chain carries TRBV6-1 and TRBJ2-7; TRBD1 matches 7 bases. The clonotype originates from a man between 25 and 39 years old with type 1 diabetes. The CDR3, as DNA: TGTGCCAGCAGTGGGGGGACAGCCCTGTCCGAGCAGTACTTC. Translating it yields CASSGGTALSEQYF.